This TCR beta chain is from a study of shared clonotypes between healthy human individuals. Naive CD45RA+ and memory CD45RA-negative subsets were split from CD4+ cells. Regarding this clone: Antigen unknown.

Study results and caveats: Investigators collected only blood, and repertoires in tissues likely differ.

Trimming took 4 bases from V and 0 from J, leaving 12 bases between them. The germline V gene encodes CDR1 SQVTM and CDR2 ANQGSEA. The CDR3 loop spans 14 amino acids. The data were produced by immunoSEQ multiplex PCR, yet TCRdb's version contains in-frame clones alone and is incomplete. The sample lists 2 million to 2.5 million clones; approximately 93% were seen once. The chain combines TRBV29-1 with TRBJ1-1; D is unresolved. This receptor was taken from a man between 18 and 35 years old in good health. Some clones in this sample may be carry-over from other donors' samples. The sample consisted of naive CD4+ T cells from PBMCs. Subset given: CD45RA+ positively selected. The CDR3 sequence: CSVVAQGLNTEAFF. DNA for the CDR3: TGCAGCGTTGTGGCTCAAGGGTTGAACACTGAAGCTTTCTTT.